Reported below is one TCR beta chain. Method: immunoSEQ multiplex PCR; TCRdb's copy keeps in-frame clones and lacks some. Here the sample spans about 250,000 clones, about 80% being singletons. The sample originates from a study of blood T cell repertoires in COVID-19. Study summary: T cells, B-cell-depleted T cells, or PBMCs supplied cDNA or gDNA.

The germline V gene has CDR1 SGHDN and CDR2 FVKESK. The CDR3 consists of 15 residues. V was shortened by 0 bases and J by 3 bases, with 6 bases between the two germline ends. This TCR was sampled from a woman older than 75 with acute or convalescent COVID-19. The sample was peripheral blood. V gene TRBV14 combines with J gene TRBJ1-6, with a possible D match to TRBD1 (5 bases). The CDR3 here is CASSQEDSYNSPLHF. The CDR3 DNA reads TGTGCCAGCAGCCAAGAAGACAGCTATAATTCACCCCTCCACTTT.